The T cell receptor (beta chain) described here comes from a study of blood T cell repertoires in COVID-19. Study in general: Acute and convalescent COVID-19 samples came from the United States, Italy and Spain.

In the original processing: Reference gene primer amplification in the assay estimated nucleated cell counts. Method: immunoSEQ multiplex PCR; TCRdb's copy keeps in-frame clones and lacks some. That table supplies the V and J calls and clone size; D and trimming were determined from the DNA. This table holds about 120,000 clones, about 85% found once. The receptor comes from a man between 60 and 75 years old with acute or convalescent COVID-19. The sequenced material came from peripheral blood.

The CDR3 is CASSRTGRMAEAFF. The CDR3 nucleotides are TGTGCCAGCAGTCGGACAGGGAGGATGGCTGAAGCTTTCTTT. The chain employs TRBV6-2 or TRBV6-3 and TRBJ1-1; TRBD1 matches at 8 bases. CDR1 is MNHEY and CDR2 is SVGEGT in the germline V gene. This CDR3 region has 14 residues. Trimming cost V 5 bases and J 6 bases; bases outside gene matches: 8.